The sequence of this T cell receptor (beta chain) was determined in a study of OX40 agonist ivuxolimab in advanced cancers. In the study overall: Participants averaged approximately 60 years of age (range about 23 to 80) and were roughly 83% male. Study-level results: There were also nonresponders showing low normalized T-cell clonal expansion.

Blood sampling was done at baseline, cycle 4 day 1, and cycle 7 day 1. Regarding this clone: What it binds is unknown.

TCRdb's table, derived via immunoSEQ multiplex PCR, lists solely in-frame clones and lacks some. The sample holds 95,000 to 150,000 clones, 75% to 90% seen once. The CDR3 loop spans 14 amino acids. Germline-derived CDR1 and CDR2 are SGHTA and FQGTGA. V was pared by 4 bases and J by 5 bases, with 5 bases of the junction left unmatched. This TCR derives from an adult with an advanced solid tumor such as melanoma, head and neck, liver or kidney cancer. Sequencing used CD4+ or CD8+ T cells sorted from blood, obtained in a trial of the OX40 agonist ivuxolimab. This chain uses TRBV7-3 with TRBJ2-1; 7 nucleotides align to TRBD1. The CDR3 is CASSSRDRNNEQFF. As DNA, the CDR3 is TGTGCCAGCAGCTCCCGGGACAGAAACAATGAGCAGTTCTTC.